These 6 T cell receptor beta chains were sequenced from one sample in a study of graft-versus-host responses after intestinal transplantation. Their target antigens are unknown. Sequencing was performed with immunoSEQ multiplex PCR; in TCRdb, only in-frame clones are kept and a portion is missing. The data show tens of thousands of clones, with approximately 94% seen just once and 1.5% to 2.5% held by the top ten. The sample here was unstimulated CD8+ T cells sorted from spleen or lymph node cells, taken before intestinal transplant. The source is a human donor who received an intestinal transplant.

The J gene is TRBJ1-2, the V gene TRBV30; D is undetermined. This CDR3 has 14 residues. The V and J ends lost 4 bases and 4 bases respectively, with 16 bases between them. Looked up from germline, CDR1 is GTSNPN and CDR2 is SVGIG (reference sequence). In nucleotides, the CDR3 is TGTGCCTGGACCTCCGGGAACATCCTCTATGGCTACACCTTC. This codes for CAWTSGNILYGYTF.

The CDR3 region is CSAPSMNEQFF. The CDR3 nucleotides read TGCAGCGCGCCTTCTATGAATGAGCAGTTCTTC. This chain links TRBV29-1 with TRBJ2-1; D not certain. The CDR3 extends over 11 amino acids. Trimming shortened V by 7 bases and J by 7 bases, and 11 bases separated the two germline ends. Germline V gene sequence: CDR1 SQVTM, CDR2 ANQGSEA.

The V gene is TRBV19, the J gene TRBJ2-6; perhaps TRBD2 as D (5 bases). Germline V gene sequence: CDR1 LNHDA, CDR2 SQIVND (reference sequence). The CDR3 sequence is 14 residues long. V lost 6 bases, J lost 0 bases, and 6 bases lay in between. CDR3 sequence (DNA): TGTGCCAGTAGGGCGGGCTCTGGGGCCAACGTCCTGACTTTC. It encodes CASRAGSGANVLTF.

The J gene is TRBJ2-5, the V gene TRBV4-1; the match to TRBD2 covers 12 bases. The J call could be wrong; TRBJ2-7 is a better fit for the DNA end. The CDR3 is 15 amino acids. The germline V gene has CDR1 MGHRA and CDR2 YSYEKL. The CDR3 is CASSPLAGGAYEQYF. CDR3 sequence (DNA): TGCGCCAGCAGCCCTCTAGCGGGGGGGGCTTACGAGCAGTACTTC.

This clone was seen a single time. The CDR3 is CASSLRYGEAYRETQYF. As DNA, the CDR3 is TGTGCCAGCAGCTTGAGATACGGGGAAGCTTACCGGGAGACCCAGTACTTC. The chain couples TRBV5-5 to TRBJ2-5; possible D gene TRBD2, 5 bases. Germline V lookup: CDR1 SGHKS, CDR2 YYEKEE (reference sequence). Deletions cut 1 base from V and 5 bases from J, with 21 bases between. CDR3 length equals 17 residues.

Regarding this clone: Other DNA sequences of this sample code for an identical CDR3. The CDR3 loop is CASHTRWRGPYNEQFF. The CDR3 region has the DNA TGTGCCAGCCACACGCGGTGGCGGGGGCCGTACAATGAGCAGTTCTTC. The chain is built from TRBV27 and TRBJ2-1; weak D call: TRBD2 (7 bases). In germline, CDR1 is MNHEY, CDR2 SMNVEV (reference sequence). The CDR3 runs 16 residues. The V gene lost 8 bases and the J gene lost 4 bases, with 21 bases spanning the gap.